The 22 T cell receptor beta chains listed next were all sequenced from one sample in a study of patients and donors after allogeneic stem cell transplantation. TCRdb analysed the RT-PCR reads with MiXCR anew, one entry per CDR3 protein. The data show around 240,000 distinct CDR3 sequences, with 13% to 15% seen just once and approximately 10% held by the top ten. Specimen: blood, either unsorted or a sorted T cell fraction (not recorded which). The receptor set was obtained from a human donor who was either an allogeneic HSCT recipient or a stem cell or donor lymphocyte infusion donor (not recorded which). It is not recorded whose cells these are; they may come from a transplant donor.

The gene calls are TRBV28 and TRBJ2-1; tentative D call: TRBD2 (6 bases). The CDR3 is 13 residues long. Germline assignment: CDR1 MDHEN and CDR2 SYDVKM. Deletions cut 7 bases from V and 8 bases from J, with 15 bases between. CDR3 DNA sequence: TGTGCCAGCACACCCGGGGGAAGCTATGAGCAGTTCTTC. It codes for CASTPGGSYEQFF.

The V gene is TRBV19, the J gene TRBJ1-5; 10 bases align to TRBD1. The length of the CDR3 is 14 residues. Unmatched junction bases numbered 4, after V lost 4 bases and J lost 7 bases. Looked up from germline, CDR1 is LNHDA and CDR2 is SQIVND (reference sequence). The CDR3 DNA sequence: TGTGCCAGTAGTAAGGGACAGGGGACGCAGCCCCAGCATTTT. Amino acid sequence: CASSKGQGTQPQHF. Full variable domain (remainder filled in from reference TRBV19 and TRBJ1-5): DGGITQSPKYLFRKEGQNVTLSCEQNLNHDAMYWYRQDPGQGLRLIYYSQIVNDFQKGDIAEGYSVSREKKESFPLTVTSAQKNPTAFYLCASSKGQGTQPQHFGDGTRLSIL.

The rearrangement joins TRBV4-3 to TRBJ2-7; TRBD2 aligns across 15 bases. The CDR3 is made up of 16 amino acids. Trimming at V came to 1 base and at J to 4 bases, leaving 2 bases not matched to a gene. Germline V gene lookup returns CDR1 LGHNA and CDR2 YSLEER. The CDR3 DNA is TGCGCCAGCAGCCAAGCCGGACTAGCGGGGGGGTACGAGCAGTACTTC. Protein: CASSQAGLAGGYEQYF.

This clonotype was counted at least ten times. The chain is built from TRBV5-1 and TRBJ1-2; D unresolved. Germline-derived CDR1 and CDR2 are SGHRS and YFSETQ. The CDR3 contains 14 residues. V was trimmed by 4 bases and J by 0 bases, leaving 10 bases between them. The CDR3 here is CASSAAETNYGYTF. The CDR3 bases are TGCGCCAGCAGCGCTGCGGAAACTAACTATGGCTACACCTTC. The variable domain in full, completed from reference TRBV5-1 and TRBJ1-2, reads KAGVTQTPRYLIKTRGQQVTLSCSPISGHRSVSWYQQTPGQGLQFLFEYFSETQRNKGNFPGRFSGRQFSNSRSEMNVSTLELGDSALYLCASSAAETNYGYTFGSGTRLTVV.

This clonotype was seen only a few times. This chain joins TRBV19 and TRBJ2-7; D gene ambiguous. V lost 4 bases and J 0 bases, leaving 16 bases between the germline ends. Germline V gene sequence: CDR1 LNHDA, CDR2 SQIVND (reference sequence). This CDR3 has 16 residues. The CDR3 DNA is TGTGCCAGTAGTAAACGATACCAGGAAATCTCCTACGAGCAGTACTTC. This gives the protein CASSKRYQEISYEQYF.

This clonotype was recorded many times. The J gene is TRBJ1-1, the V gene TRBV5-1; 8 nucleotides agree with TRBD1. The CDR3 consists of 13 residues. The germline CDR1 and CDR2 sequences are SGHRS and YFSETQ. The V segment lost 4 bases and the J segment 8 bases; nucleotides outside the gene matches: 7. The CDR3 DNA is TGCGCCAGCAGCCTGCCAGGGGGCTTGGAAGCTTTCTTT. Translating gives CASSLPGGLEAFF.

A few counts support this clonotype. The rearrangement uses TRBV4-2 and TRBJ2-5; tentative D call: TRBD1 (6 bases). Germline CDR1 is LGHNA and CDR2 is YNFKEQ. Trimming pared 4 bases from V and 2 bases from J, leaving 11 bases between. The CDR3 runs 14 residues. CDR3 in DNA: TGTGCCAGCAGCCTAGGGACACATCAAGAGACCCAGTACTTC. It codes for CASSLGTHQETQYF.

This clonotype is medium-sized (0.01 to 0.1%) in the sample. The CDR3 is CASSSQGGNTEAFF. As DNA, the CDR3 is TGTGCCAGCAGCTCCCAGGGGGGGAACACTGAAGCTTTCTTT. The V call is TRBV7-3, the J call TRBJ1-1, with 7 nucleotides matching TRBD1. CDR3 length equals 14 residues. After removal of 4 bases from V and 1 base from J, the junction contained 3 bases not matched to a gene. The germline V gene has CDR1 SGHTA and CDR2 FQGTGA.

This clonotype was seen at least ten times. The V and J genes are TRBV4-2 and TRBJ1-2; D ambiguous. The CDR3 sequence is 12 residues long. Between the trimmed V and J ends, which lost 7 bases and 7 bases, there was a span of 13 bases. The germline gives CDR1 LGHNA, CDR2 YNFKEQ. CDR3 loop: CASTPGVGGYTF. CDR3 nucleotides: TGTGCCAGCACCCCCGGGGTCGGTGGCTACACCTTC.

This clonotype was counted ten times or more. This chain joins TRBV12-3 or TRBV12-4 and TRBJ1-1, with TRBD1 matching 8 bases. After removal of 5 bases from V and 1 base from J, the junction contained 6 bases not matched to a gene. The CDR3 sequence is 15 residues long. CDR3 nucleotides: TGTGCCAGCAGTCCGTACAGGGGGGGGAACACTGAAGCTTTCTTT. It is translated as CASSPYRGGNTEAFF.

This clonotype occurred many times. CDR3 region: CASRSGGPTQYF. The CDR3 DNA follows: TGTGCCAGCAGATCAGGGGGCCCTACGCAGTATTTT. The chain employs TRBV6-5 and TRBJ2-3; 8 bases line up with TRBD1. J gave up 8 bases and V 6 bases, and 4 bases lay outside the gene matches. The CDR3 is 12 amino acids. Germline V gene lookup returns CDR1 MNHEY and CDR2 SVGAGI.

This clonotype occurred a few times. The chain combines TRBV30 with TRBJ2-4; maybe TRBD1 (6 bases). The germline CDR1 and CDR2 sequences are GTSNPN and SVGIG (reference sequence). V lost 8 bases and J lost 1, with 15 bases in between. There are 14 residues in the CDR3. The CDR3 is CAGGPMGAKNIQYF. The CDR3 DNA reads TGTGCCGGGGGCCCGATGGGGGCCAAAAACATTCAGTACTTC.

CDR3: CASSWAVSSGANVLTF. The CDR3 DNA sequence: TGTGCCAGCAGCTGGGCCGTGAGCTCTGGGGCCAACGTCCTGACTTTC. V gene TRBV28 combines with J gene TRBJ2-6; D uncertain. CDR1 is MDHEN and CDR2 is SYDVKM in the germline V gene. CDR3 length: 16 amino acids. V lost 6 bases, J lost 0 bases, and 12 bases lay in between.

The chain has TRBV4-1 and TRBJ1-4; TRBD1 matches at 8 bases. The germline CDR1 and CDR2 sequences are MGHRA and YSYEKL. This CDR3 has 16 amino acids. J gave up 5 bases and V 4 bases, and 9 bases lay outside the gene matches. Written as DNA, the CDR3 is TGCGCCAGCAGCCGGACAGGACAGGGTACGAATGAAAAACTGTTTTTT. Protein product: CASSRTGQGTNEKLFF.

This chain links TRBV6-2 or TRBV6-3 with TRBJ2-5; no firm D call. Germline-derived CDR1 and CDR2 are MNHEY and SVGEGT. V lost 5 bases and J lost 4, with 17 bases in between. The CDR3 spans 15 residues. The CDR3 sequence is CASSMESRPRETQYF. In DNA form, the CDR3 reads TGTGCCAGCAGTATGGAAAGCCGGCCTCGAGAGACCCAGTACTTC.

This clonotype showed up just once. The J gene is TRBJ2-7, the V gene TRBV7-9; TRBD2 matches at 9 bases. In germline, CDR1 is SEHNR, CDR2 FQNEAQ (reference sequence). CDR3 length equals 14 residues. V lost 1 base, J lost 5 bases, and 3 bases stayed unmatched. This chain's CDR3 is CASSLEGTSHEQYF. DNA of the CDR3: TGTGCCAGCAGCTTAGAAGGGACTAGCCACGAGCAGTACTTC. Complete variable domain (other parts from reference TRBV7-9 and TRBJ2-7): DTGVSQNPRHKITKRGQNVTFRCDPISEHNRLYWYRQTLGQGPEFLTYFQNEAQLEKSRLLSDRFSAERPKGSFSTLEIQRTEQGDSAMYLCASSLEGTSHEQYFGPGTRLTVT.

The chain employs TRBV19 and TRBJ1-2; possibly TRBD1 for D (5 bases). CDR1 is LNHDA, CDR2 SQIVND, per germline (reference sequence). There are 15 residues in the CDR3. Trimming removed 8 bases at V and 3 bases at J, with 19 bases between. CDR3 bases: TGTGCCAGTCTCCCCGGGGGGTTGGGCTACTATGGCTACACCTTC. Amino acid sequence: CASLPGGLGYYGYTF.

This clonotype was recorded at least ten times. The CDR3 DNA reads as TGTGCCTGGACCGACGGGGCCTCCTACGAGCAGTACTTC. This encodes CAWTDGASYEQYF. The chain has TRBV30 and TRBJ2-7; D may be TRBD1 or TRBD2 (5 bases each). Per germline, CDR1 GTSNPN and CDR2 SVGIG (reference sequence). V was shortened by 4 bases and J by 0 bases, with 10 bases between the two germline ends. The CDR3 spans 13 residues.

In its sample, this clonotype was seen many times. The chain uses TRBV2 and TRBJ1-6; 10 positions agree with TRBD1. Germline CDR1 and CDR2: SNHLY and FYNNEI. Germline trimming cut 5 bases from V and 6 bases from J; bases unmatched to any gene: 7. The CDR3 consists of 16 residues. CDR3 in amino acids: CASSRTRDRGNSPLHF. The CDR3 DNA reads TGTGCCAGCAGTCGCACCCGGGACAGGGGTAATTCACCCCTCCACTTT. Looking up the rest from reference TRBV2 and TRBJ1-6 gives the full variable domain: EPEVTQTPSHQVTQMGQEVILRCVPISNHLYFYWYRQILGQKVEFLVSFYNNEISEKSEIFDDQFSVERPDGSNFTLKIRSTKLEDSAMYFCASSRTRDRGNSPLHFGNGTRLTVT.

The chain is built from TRBV7-8 and TRBJ2-7; D possibly corresponds to TRBD2 (5 bases). Germline V gives CDR1 SGHVS, CDR2 FQNEAQ. Trimming pared 2 bases from V and 7 bases from J, leaving 18 bases between. CDR3 length: 15 amino acids. The chain's CDR3 is CASSLPAAASREQYF. CDR3 DNA: TGTGCCAGCAGCTTACCAGCGGCGGCCTCCAGGGAGCAGTACTTC.

This clonotype has more than one count but fewer than ten. DNA of the CDR3: TGTGCCAGCAGCCCTACCGGGACTCCCACCGGGGAGCTGTTTTTT. It specifies CASSPTGTPTGELFF. This chain connects TRBV5-5 to TRBJ2-2, with D perhaps matching TRBD2 (6 bases). Germline V gene sequence: CDR1 SGHKS, CDR2 YYEKEE (reference sequence). Between the trimmed V and J ends, which lost 4 bases and 4 bases, there was a span of 14 bases. CDR3 size: 15 residues.

There are a few counts of this clonotype. The chain's CDR3 is CASTGGAGELFF. As DNA, the CDR3 is TGTGCCAGCACAGGGGGTGCCGGGGAGCTGTTTTTT. The J gene is TRBJ2-2, the V gene TRBV9, with 7 bases matching TRBD1. J was trimmed by 6 bases and V by 6 bases; bases with no gene match: 2. The CDR3 contains 12 residues. The V gene's germline CDR1 is SGDLS and CDR2 YYNGEE. The complete variable domain, with remaining parts taken from reference TRBV9 and TRBJ2-2, reads DSGVTQTPKHLITATGQRVTLRCSPRSGDLSVYWYQQSLDQGLQFLIQYYNGEERAKGNILERFSAQQFPDLHSELNLSSLELGDSALYFCASTGGAGELFFGEGSRLTVL.